The T cell receptor beta chain described here comes from a study of T cell repertoires in cytomegalovirus infection. V lost 2 bases and J 4 bases, leaving 11 bases between the germline ends. Germline CDR1 and CDR2: LNHDA and SQIVND (reference sequence). The CDR3 sequence is 15 residues long. TCRdb independently ran MiXCR on the reads; one entry per CDR3 protein. The sample contains about 180,000 distinct CDR3 sequences, about 15% of which appear only once. This clonotype was found a few times. This receptor was identified in a human donor in good health (CMV status not recorded). Some clones in this sample may be carry-over from other donors' samples. The V call is TRBV19, the J call TRBJ1-4, with D unresolved. The sequencing input was PBMCs. The CDR3 spells CASSIRTAFNEKLFF. The CDR3, as DNA: TGTGCCAGTAGTATACGGACGGCGTTTAATGAAAAACTGTTTTTT.